This TCR beta chain was captured in a study of CD8 T cells in ankylosing spondylitis. The CDR3 contains 15 residues. The germline V gene has CDR1 LGHDT and CDR2 YNNKEL (reference sequence). V lost 4 bases and J lost 0, with 11 bases in between. This clonotype appeared once. TCRdb re-called the 5' RACE reads through MiXCR, storing one row per CDR3 protein. The sample includes about 340,000 distinct CDR3 sequences, roughly 14% of them seen just once. The chain joins TRBV3-1 to TRBJ2-3; D might be TRBD2 (5 bases). Sequences were obtained from blood, either unsorted or a sorted T cell fraction (not recorded which). This TCR was sampled from a male donor with ankylosing spondylitis or in good health (not recorded which). CDR3 nucleotide sequence: TGTGCCAGCAGCCCCCGGAGGATAAGCACAGATACGCAGTATTTT. Amino acid sequence: CASSPRRISTDTQYF.